Each of the 2 T cell receptor beta chains below was sequenced from the same sample in a study of a mutant IDH1 vaccine in newly diagnosed glioma (dated by TCRdb to about 2021). Antigen specificity for these receptors is unknown. The library was produced with the immunoSEQ multiplex PCR assay. TCRdb stores this immuneACCESS table with in-frame sequences only. Part of the clones is absent; in the studies checked, under half of the shortfall reflects unresolved V genes, and no reason is known for the rest. The sample table lists just over 80,000 clones, 75% to 85% of them with a count of one. The ten most abundant clones make up approximately 2.1% of the sample. Taken with the paper, the label for time point translates to: week 23, last vaccination. A 20-mer mutant IDH1 peptide at 300 micrograms in Montanide made up each vaccine dose, which was injected subcutaneously together with topical imiquimod.

Sequences were derived from PBMCs, sampled from a glioma patient whose treatment included an IDH1 peptide vaccine. These receptors were taken from a man aged 25 to 40 with glioma. Some clones in this sample may be carry-over from other donors' samples.

This chain links TRBV28 with TRBJ2-1; TRBD2 matches at 8 bases. The germline V gene encodes CDR1 MDHEN and CDR2 SYDVKM. There are 16 residues in the CDR3. The V segment lost 2 bases and the J segment 5 bases; nucleotides outside the gene matches: 8. CDR3 amino acids: CASSLVSGGPHNEQFF. In nucleotides, the CDR3 is TGTGCCAGCAGTTTAGTATCGGGAGGGCCGCACAATGAGCAGTTCTTC.

This chain links TRBV4-3 with TRBJ2-2; TRBD1 agrees at 8 bases. With 3 bases clipped from V and 3 bases from J, the junction kept 3 bases outside the gene matches. Germline V CDR1 and CDR2: LGHNA, YSLEER. The length of the CDR3 is 15 residues. CDR3 amino acids: CASSHVDRDTGELFF. CDR3 in DNA: TGCGCCAGCAGCCACGTGGACAGGGACACCGGGGAGCTGTTTTTT.